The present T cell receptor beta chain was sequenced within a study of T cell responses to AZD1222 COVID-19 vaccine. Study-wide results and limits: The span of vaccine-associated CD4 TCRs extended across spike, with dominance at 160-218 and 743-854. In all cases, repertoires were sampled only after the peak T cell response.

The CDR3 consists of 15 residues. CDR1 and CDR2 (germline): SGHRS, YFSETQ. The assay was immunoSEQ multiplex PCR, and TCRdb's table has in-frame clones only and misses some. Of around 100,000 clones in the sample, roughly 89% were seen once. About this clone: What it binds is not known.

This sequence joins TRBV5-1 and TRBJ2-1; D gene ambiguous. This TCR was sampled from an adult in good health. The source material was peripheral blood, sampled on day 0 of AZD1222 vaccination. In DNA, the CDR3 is TGCGCAAGCGTCCTCACCTCTGTCTCCTACAATGAGCAGTTCTTC. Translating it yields CASVLTSVSYNEQFF.